Following are 30 T cell receptor beta chains from one sample sequenced in a study of T cell responses to AZD1222 COVID-19 vaccine. Assay: immunoSEQ multiplex PCR; the TCRdb copy retains only in-frame clones and omits some. This table holds 85,000 to 100,000 clones, around nine tenths found once. This material consisted of peripheral blood, taken on day 0 of AZD1222 vaccination. The source is an adult in good health.

The chain uses TRBV4-3 and TRBJ1-1; D might be TRBD1 (5 bases). This CDR3 region has 16 residues. Trimming took off 1 base at V and 6 bases at J, with 18 bases between the two ends. CDR1 is LGHNA, CDR2 YSLEER, per germline. CDR3 residues: CASSQGSGKVLPEAFF. The CDR3 DNA sequence: TGCGCCAGCAGCCAAGGGTCAGGGAAGGTATTGCCTGAAGCTTTCTTT.

J is TRBJ1-1 and V is TRBV18, with 11 positions matching TRBD1. Germline V gene sequence: CDR1 KGHSH, CDR2 LQKENI. The CDR3 runs to 16 residues. Germline trimming cut 8 bases from V and 1 base from J; bases unmatched to any gene: 9. The CDR3 DNA follows: TGTGCCAGCGGCGGGACAGGGGGTAGGACGAACACTGAAGCTTTCTTT. It encodes CASGGTGGRTNTEAFF. The variable domain in full, with the rest retrieved from reference TRBV18 and TRBJ1-1, is NAGVMQNPRHLVRRRGQEARLRCSPMKGHSHVYWYRQLPEEGLKFMVYLQKENIIDESGMPKERFSAEFPKEGPSILRIQQVVRGDSAAYFCASGGTGGRTNTEAFFGQGTRLTVV.

V usage is TRBV9 and J usage is TRBJ1-4; 7 bases are shared with TRBD1. CDR1 is SGDLS, CDR2 YYNGEE, per germline. Trimming cost V 0 bases and J 4 bases; bases outside gene matches: 3. The CDR3 runs to 15 residues. The CDR3 reads CASSVETGSNEKLFF. The CDR3 nucleotides are TGTGCCAGCAGCGTAGAGACAGGGAGTAATGAAAAACTGTTTTTT. Combining the CDR3 with reference TRBV9 and TRBJ1-4 gives the whole variable domain DSGVTQTPKHLITATGQRVTLRCSPRSGDLSVYWYQQSLDQGLQFLIQYYNGEERAKGNILERFSAQQFPDLHSELNLSSLELGDSALYFCASSVETGSNEKLFFGSGTQLSVL.

CDR3 sequence (DNA): TGTGCCAGCAGTTACTCGGGACTAGCGGGGGGCAATGAGCAGTTCTTC. It codes for CASSYSGLAGGNEQFF. This rearrangement joins TRBV6-5 to TRBJ2-1; TRBD2 agrees at 15 bases. The junction had 0 bases not matched to a gene; V was cut back by 0 bases and J by 6 bases. This CDR3 comprises 16 residues. Per the germline V gene, CDR1 is MNHEY and CDR2 is SVGAGI.

The CDR3 nucleotides read TGTGCTAGTGGTCCGCAGAGGACAGGGGAGACACCGAGCTACAATGAGCAGTTCTTC. As protein: CASGPQRTGETPSYNEQFF. The chain has TRBV12-5 and TRBJ2-1; 9 bases line up with TRBD1. With 5 bases clipped from V and 3 bases from J, the junction kept 17 bases outside the gene matches. The germline V gene has CDR1 LGHNT and CDR2 FRNRAP. The CDR3 extends over 19 amino acids.

This chain links TRBV5-1 with TRBJ2-5, with no clear D. The CDR3 loop spans 15 amino acids. In germline, CDR1 is SGHRS, CDR2 YFSETQ. V was shortened by 1 base and J by 5 bases, with 15 bases between the two germline ends. The CDR3 DNA sequence: TGCGCCAGCAGCTTGTCGTTAGCTTCTCCGGAGACCCAGTACTTC. It yields the protein CASSLSLASPETQYF.

The V gene is TRBV6-5, the J gene TRBJ1-5; no reliable D call. The V end was cut by 5 bases, the J end by 3 bases, with 8 bases between. The germline gives CDR1 MNHEY, CDR2 SVGAGI. The CDR3 has 13 amino acids. As DNA, the CDR3 is TGTGCCAGCAGTCGCCGAGACAATCAGCCCCAGCATTTT. Amino acid sequence: CASSRRDNQPQHF.

This clone occurred once. The V call is TRBV25-1, the J call TRBJ2-7; the D is unclear. This CDR3 is built from 11 residues. The germline CDR1 and CDR2 sequences are MGHDK and SYGVNS. The V end lost 4 bases, the J end lost 2 bases, and 3 bases lay between the germline ends. CDR3 region: CASSVAYEQYF. Here the CDR3 DNA reads TGTGCCAGCAGTGTTGCCTACGAGCAGTACTTC.

The chain recombines TRBV6-5 with TRBJ1-4, with a possible D match to TRBD1 (6 bases). Germline V gene sequence: CDR1 MNHEY, CDR2 SVGAGI. V lost 11 bases, J lost 0 bases, and 16 bases lay in between. The CDR3 is 15 amino acids. This CDR3 is CASKRGTTTNEKLFF. CDR3 DNA: TGTGCCTCGAAAAGGGGGACGACAACTAATGAAAAACTGTTTTTT.

The CDR3 DNA is TGTGCCACCAGCAGAGAGGAGGGTTACGAGCAGTACTTC. Translating gives CATSREEGYEQYF. The chain carries TRBV15 and TRBJ2-7; perhaps TRBD2 as D (6 bases). Germline V gives CDR1 LNHNV, CDR2 YYDKDF (reference sequence). V was clipped by 0 bases and J by 4 bases, with 7 bases between them. CDR3 size: 13 residues.

This chain connects TRBV3-1 (or the pseudogene TRBV3-2) to TRBJ1-3, with D perhaps TRBD1 (5 bases). This CDR3 region has 19 residues. CDR1 is LGHDT, CDR2 YNNKEL, per germline (reference sequence). Trimming shortened V by 4 bases and J by 0 bases, and 22 bases separated the two germline ends. The CDR3 loop reads CASSRSQNGGASSGNTIYF. For the CDR3, the DNA is TGTGCCAGCAGCCGATCGCAAAACGGAGGGGCAAGCTCTGGAAACACCATATATTTT.

This clone was seen a single time. V is TRBV10-3 and J is TRBJ1-1, with 8 bases that match TRBD1. Trimming cost V 5 bases and J 5 bases; bases outside gene matches: 7. Germline CDR1 and CDR2: ENHRY and SYGVKD. The CDR3 totals 14 residues. The CDR3 here is CAISSVDRGTEAFF. In DNA, the CDR3 is TGTGCCATCAGTTCTGTCGACAGGGGAACTGAAGCTTTCTTT.

V usage is TRBV19 and J usage is TRBJ1-6; D not resolved. Germline V gene data show CDR1 as LNHDA and CDR2 as SQIVND (reference sequence). Trimming stripped 2 bases from V and 7 bases from J, with 9 bases between. CDR3 length equals 14 residues. The CDR3 region is CASSIKGLNSPLHF. CDR3 nucleotide sequence: TGTGCCAGTAGTATAAAAGGGCTGAATTCACCCCTCCACTTT.

The CDR3 DNA is TGTGCCATCAGTGCCGGGACTTCCTATAATTCACCCCTCCACTTT. Amino acid sequence: CAISAGTSYNSPLHF. The chain is built from TRBV10-3 and TRBJ1-6; tentative D call: TRBD1 (5 bases). The CDR3 loop spans 15 amino acids. In germline, CDR1 is ENHRY, CDR2 SYGVKD. Trimming took off 4 bases at V and 1 base at J, with 8 bases between the two ends.

This clone occurred once. The rearrangement links TRBV7-2 to TRBJ2-3; 12 nucleotides line up with TRBD2. J gave up 4 bases and V 5 bases, and 10 bases lay outside the gene matches. The CDR3 has 17 residues. Germline V gene lookup returns CDR1 SGHTA and CDR2 FQGNSA. The DNA for the CDR3 is TGTGCCAGCAGCCTCTCTAGCGGGAGGGCCCTAGCAGATACGCAGTATTTT. It encodes CASSLSSGRALADTQYF.

Written as DNA, the CDR3 is TGTGCCAGCAGTTTAGGGGGGGCTCGGACTGAAGCTTTCTTT. Translation: CASSLGGARTEAFF. The chain uses TRBV28 and TRBJ1-1, with TRBD1 as a possible D gene (6 bases). Germline CDR1 and CDR2: MDHEN and SYDVKM. The CDR3 spans 14 residues. Trimming stripped 2 bases from V and 5 bases from J, with 12 bases between.

In this sample, this clone turned up once. CDR3 sequence (DNA): TGCGCCAGCAGCCCTGGAGCCCCACCCCTCCACTTT. It specifies CASSPGAPPLHF. The chain is built from TRBV4-1 and TRBJ1-6; D remains ambiguous. Germline CDR1 MGHRA, CDR2 YSYEKL. Trimming left V 4 bases short and J 11 bases short, with 9 bases between. The CDR3 extends over 12 amino acids.

In this sample, this clone turned up a few times. The V call is TRBV2, the J call TRBJ2-7; 10 nucleotides line up with TRBD1. Germline assignment: CDR1 SNHLY and CDR2 FYNNEI. V trimming: 7 bases; J trimming: 7 bases; junction bases outside the gene matches: 13. The length of the CDR3 is 15 residues. The CDR3 loop reads CASTRGRDRGKEQYF. CDR3 DNA: TGTGCCAGCACGAGGGGCCGGGACAGGGGCAAGGAGCAGTACTTC.

The sample holds one count of this clone. The chain joins TRBV3-1 (or the pseudogene TRBV3-2) to TRBJ1-2; tentative D call: TRBD1 (5 bases). CDR3 length equals 15 residues. Deletions cut 0 bases from V and 1 base from J, with 9 bases between. Germline assignment: CDR1 LGHDT and CDR2 YNNKEL (reference sequence). CDR3 protein: CASSQEMGGNYGYTF. The CDR3 DNA reads TGTGCCAGCAGCCAAGAAATGGGGGGTAACTATGGCTACACCTTC.

In DNA form, the CDR3 reads TGTGCCAGTAGTGTCACCGGGACAGGGTGGAGCAATCAGCCCCAGCATTTT. Its protein product is CASSVTGTGWSNQPQHF. The chain joins TRBV19 to TRBJ1-5; TRBD1 aligns across 9 bases. Trimming at V came to 5 bases and at J to 1 base, leaving 9 bases not matched to a gene. Germline-derived CDR1 and CDR2 are LNHDA and SQIVND (reference sequence). This CDR3 has 17 residues.

V gene TRBV7-9 combines with J gene TRBJ1-6; 10 bases are shared with TRBD1. Germline V gene sequence: CDR1 SEHNR, CDR2 FQNEAQ (reference sequence). The CDR3 has 16 residues. Germline trimming cut 6 bases from V and 9 bases from J; bases unmatched to any gene: 11. The DNA for the CDR3 is TGTGCCAGCAGTTTAACCGGGACAGGGGAGGCTTCACCCCTCCACTTT. It codes for CASSLTGTGEASPLHF.

In its sample, this clone was seen once. V usage is TRBV5-1 and J usage is TRBJ2-3; no clear D. The CDR3 spans 12 residues. Germline values: CDR1 SGHRS, CDR2 YFSETQ. Trimming stripped 4 bases from V and 5 bases from J, with 8 bases between. The CDR3 here is CASSEVQDTQYF. CDR3 nucleotides: TGCGCCAGCAGCGAGGTACAAGATACGCAGTATTTT. The full variable domain, its missing parts supplied by reference TRBV5-1 and TRBJ2-3, is KAGVTQTPRYLIKTRGQQVTLSCSPISGHRSVSWYQQTPGQGLQFLFEYFSETQRNKGNFPGRFSGRQFSNSRSEMNVSTLELGDSALYLCASSEVQDTQYFGPGTRLTVL.

J is TRBJ2-3 and V is TRBV28, with TRBD2 matching over 7 bases. CDR1 and CDR2 from the germline V gene are MDHEN and SYDVKM. V trimming: 1 base; J trimming: 6 bases; junction bases outside the gene matches: 10. The CDR3 is made up of 16 amino acids. The CDR3 sequence is CASSLSASGPLDTQYF. DNA for the CDR3: TGTGCCAGCAGTTTATCCGCTAGCGGTCCCCTGGATACGCAGTATTTT.

The rearrangement uses TRBV5-6 and TRBJ2-1; 7 nucleotides align to TRBD2. J was trimmed by 2 bases and V by 1 base; bases with no gene match: 6. The CDR3 spans 16 residues. Germline V gene data show CDR1 as SGHDT and CDR2 as YYEEEE. Here the CDR3 reads CASSLWGGVTYNEQFF. The CDR3 DNA sequence: TGTGCCAGCAGCTTGTGGGGGGGAGTTACCTACAATGAGCAGTTCTTC.

The chain employs TRBV18 and TRBJ2-5; 7 bases line up with TRBD1. This CDR3 is built from 15 residues. CDR1 KGHSH and CDR2 LQKENI come from the germline V gene. Trimming cost V 6 bases and J 5 bases; bases outside gene matches: 12. CDR3 DNA: TGTGCCAGCTCGCCCAACGCCGGGACAGAGGAGACCCAGTACTTC. Protein: CASSPNAGTEETQYF.

V and J are TRBV10-3 and TRBJ1-5; no clear D gene. This CDR3 is built from 16 residues. Germline CDR1 ENHRY, CDR2 SYGVKD. V dropped 4 bases and J dropped 0 bases, with 13 bases sitting between them. The CDR3 is CAISGSEEPSNQPQHF. CDR3 nucleotide sequence: TGTGCCATCAGTGGGAGCGAAGAGCCTAGCAATCAGCCCCAGCATTTT.

The CDR3 bases are TGTGCCAGCAGCGAACTTCTTGGGGGCGGTGGCTACACCTTC. Translating it yields CASSELLGGGGYTF. V gene TRBV9 combines with J gene TRBJ1-2; D perhaps matches TRBD1 (6 bases). There are 14 residues in the CDR3. Trimming removed 3 bases at V and 7 bases at J, with 16 bases between. Germline V gene sequence: CDR1 SGDLS, CDR2 YYNGEE. Variable domain in full (rest from reference TRBV9 and TRBJ1-2): DSGVTQTPKHLITATGQRVTLRCSPRSGDLSVYWYQQSLDQGLQFLIQYYNGEERAKGNILERFSAQQFPDLHSELNLSSLELGDSALYFCASSELLGGGGYTFGSGTRLTVV.

The chain has TRBV1 and TRBJ2-1; TRBD2, the D gene given by the table, was not confirmed from the DNA. TRBV1 is marked as a pseudogene. This CDR3 is built from 18 residues. The CDR3 reads CTSSQAPPRGKRYNEQFF. The CDR3 bases are TGCACCAGCAGCCAAGCTCCACCCCGAGGTAAGCGATACAATGAGCAGTTCTTC.

The chain recombines TRBV7-9 with TRBJ2-3, with 7 bases that match TRBD1. The V and J ends lost 6 bases and 2 bases, in that order; junction bases with no gene match: 5. The V gene's germline CDR1 is SEHNR and CDR2 FQNEAQ (reference sequence). The CDR3 is made up of 14 amino acids. CDR3 coding DNA: TGTGCCAGCAGTTCGACAGGGACCACAGATACGCAGTATTTT. This encodes CASSSTGTTDTQYF.

The gene calls are TRBV9 and TRBJ2-1; 13 positions match TRBD2. The CDR3 is made up of 16 amino acids. From germline, CDR1 is SGDLS and CDR2 YYNGEE. V lost 3 bases and J lost 4; bases outside the gene matches: 4. CDR3 residues: CASSAPGLAGYNEQFF. DNA of the CDR3: TGTGCCAGCAGCGCCCCGGGACTAGCGGGATACAATGAGCAGTTCTTC. The full variable domain, with the rest looked up from reference TRBV9 and TRBJ2-1, is DSGVTQTPKHLITATGQRVTLRCSPRSGDLSVYWYQQSLDQGLQFLIQYYNGEERAKGNILERFSAQQFPDLHSELNLSSLELGDSALYFCASSAPGLAGYNEQFFGPGTRLTVL.